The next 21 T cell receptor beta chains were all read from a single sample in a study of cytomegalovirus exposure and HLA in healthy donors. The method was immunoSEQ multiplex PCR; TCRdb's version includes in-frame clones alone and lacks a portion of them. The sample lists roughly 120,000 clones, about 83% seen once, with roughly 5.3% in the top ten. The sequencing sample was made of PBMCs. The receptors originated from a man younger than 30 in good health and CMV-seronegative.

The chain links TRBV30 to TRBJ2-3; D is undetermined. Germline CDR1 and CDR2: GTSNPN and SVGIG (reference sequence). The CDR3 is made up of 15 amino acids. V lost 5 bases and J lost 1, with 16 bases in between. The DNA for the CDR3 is TGTGCCTGGGCAGAAGTGCCTCTTGGCACAGATACGCAGTATTTT. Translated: CAWAEVPLGTDTQYF.

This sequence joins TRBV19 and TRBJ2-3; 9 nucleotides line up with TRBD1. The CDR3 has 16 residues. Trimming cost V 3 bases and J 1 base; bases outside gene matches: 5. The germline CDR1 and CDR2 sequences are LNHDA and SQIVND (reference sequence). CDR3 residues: CASSIHRQGGTDTQYF. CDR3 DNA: TGTGCCAGTAGTATTCACCGACAGGGGGGCACAGATACGCAGTATTTT.

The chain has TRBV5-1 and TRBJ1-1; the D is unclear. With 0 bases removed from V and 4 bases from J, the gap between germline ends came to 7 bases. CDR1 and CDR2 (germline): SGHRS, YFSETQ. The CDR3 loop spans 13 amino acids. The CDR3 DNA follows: TGCGCCAGCAGCTTGGCGGGATCCACTGAAGCTTTCTTT. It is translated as CASSLAGSTEAFF.

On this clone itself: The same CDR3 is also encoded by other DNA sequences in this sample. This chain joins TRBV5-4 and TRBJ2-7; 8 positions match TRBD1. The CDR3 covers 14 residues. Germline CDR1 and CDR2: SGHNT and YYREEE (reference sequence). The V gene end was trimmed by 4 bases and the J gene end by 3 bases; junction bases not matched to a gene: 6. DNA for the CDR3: TGTGCCAGCAGCCCCGGACAGGGTGGCTACGAGCAGTACTTC. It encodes CASSPGQGGYEQYF.

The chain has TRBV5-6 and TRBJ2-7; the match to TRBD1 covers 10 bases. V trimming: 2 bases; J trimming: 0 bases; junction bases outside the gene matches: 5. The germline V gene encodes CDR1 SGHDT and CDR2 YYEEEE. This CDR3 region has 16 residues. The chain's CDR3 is CASSFVRTGGSYEQYF. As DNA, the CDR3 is TGTGCCAGCAGCTTTGTGAGGACAGGGGGCTCCTACGAGCAGTACTTC.

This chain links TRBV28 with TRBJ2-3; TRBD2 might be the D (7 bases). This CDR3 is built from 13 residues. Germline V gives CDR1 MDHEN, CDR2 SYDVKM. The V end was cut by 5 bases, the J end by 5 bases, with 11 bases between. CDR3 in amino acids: CASSKGGRDTQYF. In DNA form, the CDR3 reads TGTGCCAGCAGTAAGGGGGGGCGAGATACGCAGTATTTT.

The CDR3 protein is CASSLGLEQYF. In nucleotides, the CDR3 is TGTGCCAGTAGCCTGGGACTAGAGCAGTATTTT. This sequence joins TRBV19 and TRBJ2-3; 8 bases are a match to TRBD2. V dropped 6 bases and J dropped 11; count of bases not matched to a gene: 4. This CDR3 region has 11 residues. The germline gives CDR1 LNHDA, CDR2 SQIVND (reference sequence).

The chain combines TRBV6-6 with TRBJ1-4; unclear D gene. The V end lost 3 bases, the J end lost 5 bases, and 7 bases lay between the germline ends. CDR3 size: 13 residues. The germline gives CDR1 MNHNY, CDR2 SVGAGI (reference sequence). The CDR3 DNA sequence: TGTGCCAGCAGTTATGACGGGAATGAAAAACTGTTTTTT. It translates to CASSYDGNEKLFF.

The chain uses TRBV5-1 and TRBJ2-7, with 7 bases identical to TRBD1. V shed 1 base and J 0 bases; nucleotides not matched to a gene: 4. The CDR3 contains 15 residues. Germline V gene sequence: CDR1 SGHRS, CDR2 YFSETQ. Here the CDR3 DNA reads TGCGCCAGCAGCTTGCAGGGGACAGCCTCCTACGAGCAGTACTTC. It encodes CASSLQGTASYEQYF.

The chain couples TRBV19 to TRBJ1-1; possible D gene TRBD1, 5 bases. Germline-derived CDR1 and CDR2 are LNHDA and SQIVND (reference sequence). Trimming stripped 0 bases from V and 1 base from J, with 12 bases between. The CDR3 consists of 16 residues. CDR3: CASSIDGGGRNTEAFF. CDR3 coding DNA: TGTGCCAGTAGTATAGACGGGGGAGGAAGGAACACTGAAGCTTTCTTT.

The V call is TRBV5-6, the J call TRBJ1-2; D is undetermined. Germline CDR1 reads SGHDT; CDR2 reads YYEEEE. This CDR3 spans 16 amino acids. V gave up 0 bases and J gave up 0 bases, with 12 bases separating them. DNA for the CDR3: TGTGCCAGCAGCTTGGCGTCAACATTTACTAACTATGGCTACACCTTC. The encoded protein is CASSLASTFTNYGYTF.

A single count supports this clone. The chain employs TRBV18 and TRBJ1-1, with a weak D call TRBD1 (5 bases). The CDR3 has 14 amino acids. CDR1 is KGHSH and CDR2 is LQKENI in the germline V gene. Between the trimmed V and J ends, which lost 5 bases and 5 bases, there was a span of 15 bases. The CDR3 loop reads CASSTTGRRTEAFF. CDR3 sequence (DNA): TGTGCCAGCTCAACCACAGGTCGAAGGACTGAAGCTTTCTTT.

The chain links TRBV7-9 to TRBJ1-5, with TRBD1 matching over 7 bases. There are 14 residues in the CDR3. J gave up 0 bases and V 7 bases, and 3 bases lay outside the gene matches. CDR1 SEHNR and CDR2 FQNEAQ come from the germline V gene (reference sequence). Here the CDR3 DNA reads TGTGCCAGCACCCAGGGGGGTAGCAATCAGCCCCAGCATTTT. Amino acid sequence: CASTQGGSNQPQHF.

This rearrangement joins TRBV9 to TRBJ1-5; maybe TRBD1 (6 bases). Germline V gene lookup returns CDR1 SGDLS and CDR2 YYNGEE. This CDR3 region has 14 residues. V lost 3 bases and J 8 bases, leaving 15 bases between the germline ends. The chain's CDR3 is CASSETGGGEPQHF. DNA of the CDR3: TGTGCCAGCAGCGAGACCGGAGGGGGGGAGCCCCAGCATTTT.

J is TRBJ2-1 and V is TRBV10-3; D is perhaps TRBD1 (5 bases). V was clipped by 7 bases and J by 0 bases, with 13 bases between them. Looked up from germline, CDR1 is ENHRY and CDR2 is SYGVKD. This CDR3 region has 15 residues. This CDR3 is CAITPDRSSYNEQFF. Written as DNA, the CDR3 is TGTGCCATCACCCCAGACAGAAGCTCCTACAATGAGCAGTTCTTC.

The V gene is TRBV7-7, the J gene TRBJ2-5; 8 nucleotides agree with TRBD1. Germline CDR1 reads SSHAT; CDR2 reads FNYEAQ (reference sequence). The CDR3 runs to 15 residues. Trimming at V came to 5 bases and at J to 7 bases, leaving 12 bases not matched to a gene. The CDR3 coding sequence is TGTGCCAGCAGCCCGGAGACAGGGGCCAAAGTGACCCAGTACTTC. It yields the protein CASSPETGAKVTQYF.

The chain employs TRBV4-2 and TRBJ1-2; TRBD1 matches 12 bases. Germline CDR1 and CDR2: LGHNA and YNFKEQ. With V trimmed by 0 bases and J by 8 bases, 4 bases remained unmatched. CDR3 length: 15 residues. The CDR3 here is CASSQDRDRGPGYTF. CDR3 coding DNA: TGTGCCAGCAGCCAAGATCGGGACAGGGGGCCAGGCTACACCTTC.

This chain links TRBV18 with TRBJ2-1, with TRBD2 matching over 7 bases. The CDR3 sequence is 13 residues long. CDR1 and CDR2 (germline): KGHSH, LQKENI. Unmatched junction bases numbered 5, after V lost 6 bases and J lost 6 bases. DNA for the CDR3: TGTGCCAGCTCTTCTGTAGCGGGCAATGAGCAGTTCTTC. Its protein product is CASSSVAGNEQFF.

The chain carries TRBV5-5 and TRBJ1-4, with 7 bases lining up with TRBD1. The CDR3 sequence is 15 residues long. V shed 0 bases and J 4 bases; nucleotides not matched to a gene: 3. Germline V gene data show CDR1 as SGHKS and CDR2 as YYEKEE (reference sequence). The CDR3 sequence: CASSLAGQSNEKLFF. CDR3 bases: TGTGCCAGCAGCTTGGCGGGACAGAGTAATGAAAAACTGTTTTTT.

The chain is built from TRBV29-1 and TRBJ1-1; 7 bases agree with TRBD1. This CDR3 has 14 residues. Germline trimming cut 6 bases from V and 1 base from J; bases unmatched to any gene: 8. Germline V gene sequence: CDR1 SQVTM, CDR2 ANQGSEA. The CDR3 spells CSVQEQGWNTEAFF. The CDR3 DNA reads TGCAGCGTCCAAGAACAGGGGTGGAACACTGAAGCTTTCTTT. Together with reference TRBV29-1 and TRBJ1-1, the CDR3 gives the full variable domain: SAVISQKPSRDICQRGTSLTIQCQVDSQVTMMFWYRQQPGQSLTLIATANQGSEATYESGFVIDKFPISRPNLTFSTLTVSNMSPEDSSIYLCSVQEQGWNTEAFFGQGTRLTVV.

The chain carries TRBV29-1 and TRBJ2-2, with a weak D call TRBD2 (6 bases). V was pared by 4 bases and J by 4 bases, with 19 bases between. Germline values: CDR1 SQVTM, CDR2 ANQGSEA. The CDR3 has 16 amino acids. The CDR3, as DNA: TGCAGCGTTGCGGGGGACCGAAATAAGGCCACCGGGGAGCTGTTTTTT. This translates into CSVAGDRNKATGELFF.